Detailed here is one TCR beta chain. Its target antigen remains unknown. No per-base quality is available; no much larger clone lies one base away. This sample is part of a study of cytomegalovirus exposure and HLA in healthy donors (dated 2017 in TCRdb). Looking at the study overall: An earlier analysis of some 620 of the donors reported under 300 Gb of sequence data and 95 million to 130 million unique TCR beta sequences obtained from roughly 180 million T cells. About 300 gigabases of sequencing data and approximately 85 million unique TCR sequences were included in an early release covering about 700 HLA-typed donors. The genetic ancestry cluster associated with self-reported Caucasian donors included 81% of the 398 genotyped donors. The study aimed to test whether signatures of past pathogen exposure could be identified by cataloging public T cell receptors. Using immunosequencing, the study profiled T cell repertoires from fewer than 850 subjects and related those repertoires to cytomegalovirus serostatus. A separate validation cohort of about 110 different subjects was used in addition to the 666-subject first cohort. To predict cytomegalovirus infection status, the study combined high-throughput TCR immunosequencing, statistical association of individual TCRs with disease status, and machine learning. A later analysis re-examined previously published TCR beta repertoires from several hundred donors and added high-resolution HLA genotyping to investigate patterns of TCR occurrence. In the later analysis, no new phenotypic data were used to find candidate immune exposures; instead, reliance was placed on TCR beta sequences and their occurrence across donors. In an earlier analysis of 587 of the donors, high-throughput TCR beta sequencing was used to judge whether each TCR beta V gene segment behaved as functional or pseudogenic. Donor age, sex, ethnicity and CMV serostatus were compiled alongside the repertoire data. Genome-wide SNP genotypes for about 65% of the roughly 700 donors were used in a later genetic analysis, which treated that subset as a discovery cohort. All discovery cohort repertoires had been generated using a single sequencing platform. HLA typing covered class I and class II loci at four-digit resolution. Typing coverage differed by locus: A, B, C, DRB1 and DQB1 were typed in roughly 620-640 donors, DQA1 in about 500, DPA1 in 600 to 610, and DPB1 in 400 to 490. About 5 DR-DQ haplotypes were handled as single units for association and clustering, since linkage in the cohort was strong. On average, over 200,000 unique TCR beta nucleotide sequences were sequenced per donor among some 430 genotyped donors of the cohort, with roughly 18% of those sequences being non-productive. Beyond this particular receptor, the publication reports: Linkage disequilibrium might explain the correlated functional status among segregating V segments, but an unknown experimental factor could not be ruled out. CMV serostatus was the only immune exposure information available for the cohort. In a later genetic analysis, a missense DCLRE1C variant was associated with V-gene and J-gene trimming of TCR beta chains, and the association was replicated in an independent cohort. According to the authors, the approach could potentially be generalized to other disease states and immunological phenotypes. The earlier analysis of 587 of the donors excluded roughly 17 rarely observed V segments, including chromosome 9 orphons, because counts were too low. Assigning TCR associations to individual alleles was difficult when HLA alleles, especially DR and DQ, strongly co-occurred. In a later analysis, most CMV-associated TCR beta chains were found to appear HLA-restricted, with HLA associations seemingly driven largely by CMV exposure. A further reported finding was that TCR beta sequences accurately predicted the HLA-A and HLA-B alleles for most subjects in the first cohort. Most TCR sequences were observed very rarely across donors, whereas some public TCRs were present in many individuals. Because the 87-base-pair reads could not distinguish some IMGT-functional V segments, including TRBV6-2 and TRBV6-3, those segments were excluded. Broadly in line with IMGT annotations, most TCR beta V segments showed up in productive rearrangements about 87% or about 30% of the time in an earlier analysis of around 550 of the donors. In vitro tests confirmed that a few of the cytomegalovirus-associated TCR beta chains recognize cytomegalovirus antigens. The cohort was sequenced for TCR beta chains only, and without alpha or paired-chain data the features that could be detected were limited. According to a later analysis, TCR association rates differed among HLA loci, with DRB1 alleles showing the most associated TCRs and HLA-C alleles showing the fewest. HLA typing was unavailable for some donors at each locus, so association tests used only the typed subset. A cluster of highly shared sequence variants was judged likely to represent a technical artifact of the sequencing pipeline. In both the original and validation cohorts, the classifier was reported to diagnose cytomegalovirus status with high specificity and sensitivity. A later genetic analysis reported fewer N-insertions in productive TCRs among donors in an Asian-associated ancestry cluster than the approximately 670-donor mean. The study listed 164 TCR beta chains as associated with cytomegalovirus. Sequencing depth was assumed to be roughly uniform across donors in the presence/absence analyses, though that assumption may not hold. Specific HLA alleles were associated with 16,951 TCR beta sequences at a false discovery rate of 0.05 in a later analysis. In a later analysis, HLA-associated TCR beta chains were found to be more clonally expanded and to have lower generation probabilities than equally common non-associated chains. A later analysis reported that several top co-occurrence clusters appeared linked to parvovirus B19, influenza, CMV and Epstein-Barr virus.

The library came from the immunoSEQ multiplex PCR assay. The multiplex PCR relied on a mix of 60 forward primers for TCR Vbeta segments and 13 reverse primers for TCR Jbeta segments. A multiplex PCR assay on genomic DNA amplified the CDR3 region of rearranged TCR beta genes. The Illumina HiSeq System was used to sequence the amplified TCR beta libraries as 87-base-pair reads. On the study's bioinformatics: A later analysis counted some 74 million unique TCR beta chains across the approximately 700 repertoires, and roughly 11 million of these chains were shared by at least two donors. A nearest-neighbor algorithm error-corrected the raw reads and collapsed the reads into unique sequences, merging closely related sequences to remove PCR and sequencing errors. Alignment of CDR3 sequences to IMGT reference sequences was used to assign V, D and J gene segments. For a sequence to be retained, a match of at least six nucleotides to both a V gene segment and a J gene segment was required. Rearrangements were called productive when the CDR3 lacked stop codons and stayed in frame with V and J; all others were non-productive. Following IMGT convention, CDR3 was defined as the stretch from the second conserved V-encoded cysteine up to the conserved J-encoded phenylalanine. The earlier analysis of about 620 of the donors excluded sequences that lacked an unambiguous match to a single V gene segment. In an earlier analysis of 500 to 750 of the donors, V segments were called functional above 56.7% productive rearrangements and were called segregating when the between-donor standard deviation exceeded 5%. A statistical classification framework was built for diagnosing cytomegalovirus status from the catalog of TCR beta chain sequences. A later analysis assigned V and J genes by comparing TCR nucleotide sequences with IMGT/GENE-DB human TR gene sequences. The TCRdist pipeline was used in a later analysis to assign CDR3 sequences and most-parsimonious VDJ recombination scenarios. A later analysis defined each TCR beta chain by its CDR3 amino acid sequence plus V-gene family, and excluded reads lacking a unique V-gene family. As a way to deal with suspected cross-contamination and a sequencing artifact, a later analysis dropped hundreds of nucleotide sequences that were highly shared and had low generation probability. For each public chain, a later analysis derived a clonal expansion index from normalized ranks of inferred template counts within each repertoire. In a later analysis, generation probabilities were computed using a VDJ recombination model fitted to out-of-frame rearrangements, and the results were checked against IGoR. In a later analysis, TCR-TCR, TCR-HLA and TCR-CMV co-occurrence was scored with hypergeometric tests, and a repertoire-size bias correction was applied to TCR pairs. In a later analysis, false discovery rates were estimated by permuting HLA or CMV assignments 20 times. In a later analysis, co-occurring TCRs were grouped using DBSCAN, with TCRdist sequence similarity added in when clustering inside HLA-allele-positive subsets. For co-occurrence clustering, repertoires with fewer than 30,000 or more than 120,000 public chains were excluded, along with 4 to 6 repertoires with anomalous nucleotide sharing. TCRdb limited this immuneACCESS table to in-frame rearrangements with V and J called. A share of clones is missing; checked studies link under half to unresolved V genes, and the rest is unexplained. V, J and clone size derive from that table, while D and trimming were established from the DNA sequence. Recorded for this sample are 150,000 to 200,000 clones; 70% to 80% of them occurred a single time. More than 1.4% of the sample comes from the top ten.

The cohort comprised approximately 700 healthy bone marrow donors. At the time of sampling, every cohort member was nominally healthy, though immune exposures that went unrecorded were likely present. The donor was CMV seronegative and belonged to the group of 350 to 400 seronegative cohort members. A peripheral blood sample was provided by each donor, and peripheral blood mononuclear cells were used for TCR beta sequencing. Genomic DNA was extracted from the blood cell samples with the Qiagen DNeasy Blood Extraction Kit. CDR1 and CDR2 were assigned from the germline V gene (reference sequence) as MNHEY and SMNVEV. There are 14 amino acids in the CDR3, from cysteine to phenylalanine inclusive. The retained sequence is limited to the CDR3, 42 bases, with the frame set at the first base. V was cut back by 5 bases and J by 8 bases, leaving a gap of 15 bases between them.

The sequence was obtained from a male donor in good health and CMV-seronegative. The sample consisted of PBMCs. The rearranged segments are TRBV27 and TRBJ2-2; the D gene is perhaps TRBD1, from 5 matching bases. The sequence in DNA is TGTGCCAGCAGTATTACCAGGGTGACGGGGGAGCTGTTTTTT. It translates as CASSITRVTGELFF.